The 24 T cell receptor beta chains listed next were all sequenced from one sample in a study of cytomegalovirus exposure and HLA in healthy donors. PCR amplification relied on 60 Vbeta primers (plus 13 Jbeta primers). Libraries were prepared by immunoSEQ multiplex PCR; TCRdb keeps only in-frame clonotypes and omits some of them. The sample has under 200,000 clones, 77% seen once. The sample was PBMCs. The receptors originated from a woman between 40 and 50 years old in good health and CMV-seropositive.

This clone has only one observation. J is TRBJ1-5 and V is TRBV28; no clear D gene. The germline gives CDR1 MDHEN, CDR2 SYDVKM. CDR3 size: 13 residues. The ends were cut back, 5 bases at V and 5 bases at J, with 10 bases in the middle. The CDR3 spells CASSPNFHQPQHF. Here the CDR3 DNA reads TGTGCCAGCAGTCCCAATTTTCATCAGCCCCAGCATTTT.

The chain is built from TRBV14 and TRBJ2-2; D is unclear. The CDR3 contains 16 residues. Deletions cut 3 bases from V and 7 bases from J, with 18 bases between. CDR1 is SGHDN, CDR2 FVKESK, per germline. The CDR3 spells CASSQRIDNPGGELFF. CDR3 DNA: TGTGCCAGCAGCCAGAGGATTGATAACCCGGGCGGGGAGCTGTTTTTT.

The chain employs TRBV19 and TRBJ2-2, with TRBD2 matching over 8 bases. Germline V gives CDR1 LNHDA, CDR2 SQIVND (reference sequence). The CDR3 spans 13 residues. V was pared by 7 bases and J by 7 bases, with 5 bases of the junction left unmatched. The CDR3 protein is CASNPGGVGELFF. Written as DNA, the CDR3 is TGTGCCAGTAACCCCGGGGGGGTCGGGGAGCTGTTTTTT.

This clone has more than one count but fewer than ten. The chain joins TRBV30 to TRBJ2-7; unclear D gene. Germline CDR1 and CDR2: GTSNPN and SVGIG (reference sequence). V lost 5 bases and J lost 6, with 11 bases in between. This CDR3 region has 11 residues. In DNA form, the CDR3 reads TGTGCCTGGGGTAGTAGTCGCGAGCAGTACTTC. Its translation is CAWGSSREQYF.

This CDR3 reads CASSLGGTGYNEQFF. As DNA, the CDR3 is TGTGCCAGCAGCTTAGGCGGGACTGGCTACAATGAGCAGTTCTTC. V usage is TRBV7-2 and J usage is TRBJ2-1; weak D call: TRBD2 (6 bases). Trimming removed 1 base at V and 3 bases at J, with 10 bases between. Germline-derived CDR1 and CDR2 are SGHTA and FQGNSA. The CDR3 has 15 residues.

V gene TRBV4-3 combines with J gene TRBJ2-1, with 12 bases matching TRBD2. The CDR3 runs 16 residues. The J segment lost 8 bases and the V segment lost 3 bases, leaving 8 bases of the junction unmatched. Germline V gives CDR1 LGHNA, CDR2 YSLEER. The CDR3 region has the DNA TGCGCCAGCAGCCAGGCCTCTAGCGGGGGGGCCCATGAGCAGTTCTTC. This sequence encodes CASSQASSGGAHEQFF.

The chain combines TRBV21-1 with TRBJ2-7; the listed D gene, TRBD2, was not tested against the DNA. TRBV21-1 is a recognized pseudogene. The CDR3 sequence is 11 residues long. As DNA, the CDR3 is TGTGCCAGCAGCAAAGGTAGCGAGCAGTACTTC. Encoded protein: CASSKGSEQYF.

The chain combines TRBV10-3 with TRBJ1-4; no clear D. Germline-derived CDR1 and CDR2 are ENHRY and SYGVKD. Trimming removed 3 bases at V and 0 bases at J, with 14 bases between. This CDR3 has 17 residues. CDR3 sequence (DNA): TGTGCCATCAGTGACGAGCGTAGGTCTGCAACTAATGAAAAACTGTTTTTT. Its protein product is CAISDERRSATNEKLFF.

The chain combines TRBV5-1 with TRBJ1-2; 9 bases fit TRBD1. The CDR3 is made up of 14 amino acids. Germline V lookup: CDR1 SGHRS, CDR2 YFSETQ. The V and J ends lost 4 bases and 4 bases, in that order; junction bases with no gene match: 5. The CDR3 protein is CASSPQGASYGYTF. The CDR3 bases are TGCGCCAGCAGCCCACAGGGGGCTTCCTATGGCTACACCTTC.

The J gene is TRBJ2-1, the V gene TRBV9; 9 positions match TRBD2. The CDR3 is 16 residues long. The germline V gene has CDR1 SGDLS and CDR2 YYNGEE. After removal of 4 bases from V and 4 bases from J, the junction contained 9 bases not matched to a gene. The chain's CDR3 is CASSPRASGIYNEQFF. The CDR3, as DNA: TGTGCCAGCAGCCCCCGTGCTAGCGGGATTTACAATGAGCAGTTCTTC.

The chain recombines TRBV2 with TRBJ1-3, with a weak D call TRBD1 (6 bases). Germline values: CDR1 SNHLY, CDR2 FYNNEI. V lost 7 bases to trimming and J lost 2 bases, with 12 bases between them. CDR3 length: 14 amino acids. The CDR3 bases are TGTGCCAGCAAGGAGGGGGGGACTGGAAACACCATATATTTT. This translates into CASKEGGTGNTIYF.

The J gene is TRBJ1-3, the V gene TRBV18; 7 positions match TRBD1. This CDR3 region has 13 residues. Germline lookup yields CDR1 KGHSH and CDR2 LQKENI. V shed 3 bases and J 7 bases; nucleotides not matched to a gene: 3. The CDR3, as DNA: TGTGCCAGCTCACCGACAGGGTGGAACACCATATATTTT. Translation: CASSPTGWNTIYF.

This chain connects TRBV4-3 to TRBJ1-2; 8 bases match TRBD1. The CDR3 totals 14 residues. Trimming took 2 bases from V and 10 from J; bases not matched to a gene: 9. Germline V gene data show CDR1 as LGHNA and CDR2 as YSLEER. The CDR3 sequence is CASSQHAGGGIYTF. CDR3 DNA: TGCGCCAGCAGCCAACATGCAGGGGGCGGGATCTACACCTTC.

V gene TRBV19 combines with J gene TRBJ1-5, with 8 bases identical to TRBD1. V shed 3 bases, J shed 7 bases, and the junction held 5 bases outside the gene matches. There are 14 residues in the CDR3. The germline V gene has CDR1 LNHDA and CDR2 SQIVND (reference sequence). The CDR3 region has the DNA TGTGCCAGTAGTATCGGACAGGGACGGCAGCCCCAGCATTTT. It specifies CASSIGQGRQPQHF.

This rearrangement joins TRBV6-4 to TRBJ2-1; D gene unclear. CDR1 and CDR2 (germline): MRHNA, SNTAGT. V was pared by 6 bases and J by 0 bases, with 15 bases between. The CDR3 loop spans 16 amino acids. CDR3 sequence: CASRDGPLGSYNEQFF. CDR3 coding DNA: TGTGCCAGCAGGGACGGCCCCCTAGGCTCCTACAATGAGCAGTTCTTC.

The genes are TRBV7-2 and TRBJ2-2; D is perhaps TRBD1 (5 bases). Trimming pared 1 base from V and 6 bases from J, leaving 15 bases between. CDR1 and CDR2 (germline): SGHTA, FQGNSA. This CDR3 comprises 16 residues. The CDR3 DNA follows: TGTGCCAGCAGCTTAGTTATGGCAGGGCAGCCCGGGGAGCTGTTTTTT. The encoded protein is CASSLVMAGQPGELFF.

The rearrangement uses TRBV7-2 and TRBJ1-1; 8 nucleotides line up with TRBD1. CDR1 and CDR2 (germline): SGHTA, FQGNSA. This CDR3 is 14 amino acids long. Germline trimming cut 5 bases from V and 3 bases from J; bases unmatched to any gene: 5. The CDR3 is CASSPQGGYTEAFF. The CDR3 DNA reads TGTGCCAGCAGCCCACAGGGGGGTTACACTGAAGCTTTCTTT. The full variable domain, with the rest looked up from reference TRBV7-2 and TRBJ1-1, is GAGVSQSPSNKVTEKGKDVELRCDPISGHTALYWYRQSLGQGLEFLIYFQGNSAPDKSGLPSDRFSAERTGGSVSTLTIQRTQQEDSAVYLCASSPQGGYTEAFFGQGTRLTVV.

The genes are TRBV4-3 and TRBJ1-1; D remains unclear. Germline lookup yields CDR1 LGHNA and CDR2 YSLEER. V was cut by 0 bases and J by 4 bases, with 9 bases left in between. This CDR3 spans 14 amino acids. The DNA of the CDR3 is TGCGCCAGCAGCCAAGAGTTAAGCGGCACTGAAGCTTTCTTT. It is translated as CASSQELSGTEAFF.

The CDR3 reads CASSVTEGQVQSYGYTF. The CDR3 nucleotides are TGTGCCAGCAGCGTAACCGAGGGACAGGTTCAAAGCTATGGCTACACCTTC. The chain carries TRBV9 and TRBJ1-2, with TRBD1 identical over 8 bases. This CDR3 has 17 residues. V was pared by 1 base and J by 4 bases, with 12 bases of the junction left unmatched. Germline V gene sequence: CDR1 SGDLS, CDR2 YYNGEE.

This rearrangement joins TRBV30 to TRBJ2-5, with 7 bases that match TRBD1. The tail of the sequence fits TRBJ2-7 better, so the J call may be wrong. Germline V gene lookup returns CDR1 GTSNPN and CDR2 SVGIG (reference sequence). This CDR3 is 14 amino acids long. CDR3 in amino acids: CAWSVLTGTYEQYF. The CDR3, as DNA: TGTGCCTGGAGTGTATTGACAGGGACCTACGAGCAGTACTTC.

The rearrangement links TRBV27 to TRBJ2-3; possible D gene TRBD2, 5 bases. CDR1 and CDR2 from the germline V gene are MNHEY and SMNVEV (reference sequence). The CDR3 is 12 amino acids. Trimming stripped 8 bases from V and 4 bases from J, with 10 bases between. CDR3 sequence (DNA): TGTGCCAGCGGGAGTAGGCCAGATACGCAGTATTTT. It encodes CASGSRPDTQYF.

The chain couples TRBV6-5 to TRBJ2-1, with TRBD2 matching 11 bases. V dropped 0 bases and J dropped 10; count of bases not matched to a gene: 8. Germline V lookup: CDR1 MNHEY, CDR2 SVGAGI. This CDR3 is built from 16 residues. Written as DNA, the CDR3 is TGTGCCAGCAGTTACTCGTGGCTAGCGGGGGGACGCGAGCAGTTCTTC. Its translation is CASSYSWLAGGREQFF.

Here the CDR3 DNA reads TGTGCCAGCAGCCATAGAAACACCGGGGAGCTGTTTTTT. The encoded protein is CASSHRNTGELFF. This rearrangement joins TRBV7-2 to TRBJ2-2; D is unclear. The germline V gene encodes CDR1 SGHTA and CDR2 FQGNSA. CDR3 length equals 13 residues. V gave up 5 bases and J gave up 2 bases, with 6 bases separating them.

The chain combines TRBV4-1 with TRBJ1-1; 7 bases align to TRBD1. J gave up 1 base and V 0 bases, and 2 bases lay outside the gene matches. This CDR3 contains 15 residues. Germline V lookup: CDR1 MGHRA, CDR2 YSYEKL. This CDR3 reads CASSQDDRENTEAFF. CDR3 bases: TGCGCCAGCAGCCAAGATGACAGGGAGAACACTGAAGCTTTCTTT.